A single sample is the source of the 19 T cell receptor beta chains below, sequenced in a study of beta chain features in type 1 diabetes. As every portion of the isolated RNA was reverse transcribed, the sequencing read expressed TCRB transcripts. Sequencing used immunoSEQ multiplex PCR; TCRdb keeps in-frame clones, though not all of them. The sample yields nearly 350,000 clones, around 7.6% seen once. The material sequenced was central memory CD4+ T cells from blood. The receptors originated from a woman between 18 and 30 years old in good health.

This rearrangement joins TRBV5-6 to TRBJ2-1; D uncertain. V was pared by 3 bases and J by 2 bases, with 6 bases between. Germline V lookup: CDR1 SGHDT, CDR2 YYEEEE. This CDR3 spans 13 amino acids. For the CDR3, the DNA is TGTGCCAGCAGCTCCGACACCTACAATGAGCAGTTCTTC. The encoded protein is CASSSDTYNEQFF.

The V and J genes are TRBV2 and TRBJ2-1, with 13 bases lining up with TRBD2. Germline V CDR1 and CDR2: SNHLY, FYNNEI. V lost 3 bases, J lost 4 bases, and 12 bases stayed unmatched. The CDR3 is 19 amino acids. CDR3 loop: CASSEGTSGTLAKYNEQFF. The CDR3 DNA is TGTGCCAGCAGTGAGGGGACTAGCGGGACCTTGGCGAAGTACAATGAGCAGTTCTTC.

The chain carries TRBV11-2 and TRBJ2-7; the D gene could be TRBD1 or TRBD2 (5 bases each). Trimming left V 5 bases short and J 7 bases short, with 15 bases between. The CDR3 extends over 13 amino acids. The V gene's germline CDR1 is SGHAT and CDR2 FQNNGV. CDR3 coding DNA: TGTGCCAGCAGCGCCTCAATCGAGGGGGAGCAGTACTTC. It encodes CASSASIEGEQYF.

The chain couples TRBV27 to TRBJ2-1, with 7 bases identical to TRBD1. The CDR3 consists of 18 residues. V lost 3 bases, J lost 3 bases, and 14 bases stayed unmatched. CDR1 and CDR2 (germline): MNHEY, SMNVEV (reference sequence). Here the CDR3 reads CASSFEGAARPYYNEQFF. DNA of the CDR3: TGTGCCAGCAGTTTCGAGGGGGCTGCACGTCCTTACTACAATGAGCAGTTCTTC.

The sample holds many counts of this clone. V gene TRBV2 combines with J gene TRBJ2-1; no reliable D call. The germline gives CDR1 SNHLY, CDR2 FYNNEI. The CDR3 has 14 residues. Trimming shortened V by 3 bases and J by 0 bases, and 6 bases separated the two germline ends. The CDR3 DNA is TGTGCCAGCAGTGATCCCGGCTCCTACAATGAGCAGTTCTTC. Translating it yields CASSDPGSYNEQFF. The variable domain in full, completed from reference TRBV2 and TRBJ2-1, reads EPEVTQTPSHQVTQMGQEVILRCVPISNHLYFYWYRQILGQKVEFLVSFYNNEISEKSEIFDDQFSVERPDGSNFTLKIRSTKLEDSAMYFCASSDPGSYNEQFFGPGTRLTVL.

V and J are TRBV7-9 and TRBJ2-5; 11 bases fit TRBD2. There are 15 residues in the CDR3. With V trimmed by 4 bases and J by 10 bases, 11 bases remained unmatched. Germline-derived CDR1 and CDR2 are SEHNR and FQNEAQ (reference sequence). DNA for the CDR3: TGTGCCAGCAGCTCGGGACTAGCGGCCGGGGTGGGCCAGTACTTC. Protein sequence: CASSSGLAAGVGQYF.

The chain joins TRBV28 to TRBJ2-7, with unresolved D. The V end lost 3 bases, the J end lost 3 bases, and 6 bases lay between the germline ends. Germline values: CDR1 MDHEN, CDR2 SYDVKM. The CDR3 is 12 amino acids. CDR3 in amino acids: CASSFHNYEQYF. CDR3 nucleotide sequence: TGTGCCAGCAGTTTTCACAACTACGAGCAGTACTTC.

Only a few counts were recorded for this clone. The gene calls are TRBV15 and TRBJ2-7, with D possibly TRBD2 on 5 matching bases. Germline V CDR1 and CDR2: LNHNV, YYDKDF (reference sequence). V was clipped by 2 bases and J by 3 bases, with 8 bases between them. The CDR3 loop spans 13 amino acids. DNA for the CDR3: TGTGCCACCAGCAGACTACTAGACTACGAGCAGTACTTC. Translating gives CATSRLLDYEQYF.

This clone has ten or more counts. This sample includes further DNA sequences coding for the same CDR3. V gene TRBV5-1 combines with J gene TRBJ2-7, with D unclear. The CDR3 totals 13 residues. CDR1 and CDR2 from the germline V gene are SGHRS and YFSETQ. With 0 bases removed from V and 3 bases from J, the gap between germline ends came to 7 bases. The CDR3 loop reads CASSLVADYEQYF. The CDR3 nucleotides are TGCGCCAGCAGCTTGGTTGCGGACTACGAGCAGTACTTC.

This clone was detected only a few times. V and J are TRBV28 and TRBJ2-7; a possible D gene is TRBD1 (5 bases). The CDR3 is 15 residues long. Germline V gene lookup returns CDR1 MDHEN and CDR2 SYDVKM. Deletions cut 2 bases from V and 0 bases from J, with 11 bases between. The CDR3 spells CASSLNPGSSYEQYF. The CDR3 DNA is TGTGCCAGCAGTTTAAATCCAGGGTCCTCCTACGAGCAGTACTTC.

The V call is TRBV5-4, the J call TRBJ2-3, with TRBD1 as a possible D gene (6 bases). Per the germline V gene, CDR1 is SGHNT and CDR2 is YYREEE (reference sequence). The ends were cut back, 4 bases at V and 4 bases at J, with 19 bases in the middle. This CDR3 is built from 16 residues. The CDR3 reads CASSRGQSQAADTQYF. CDR3 bases: TGTGCCAGCAGCCGCGGACAGTCCCAGGCTGCAGATACGCAGTATTTT.

This clone was recorded a few times. This rearrangement joins TRBV11-2 to TRBJ2-1, with D tentatively TRBD2 (5 bases). Germline CDR1 reads SGHAT; CDR2 reads FQNNGV. The CDR3 is made up of 14 amino acids. V was trimmed by 2 bases and J by 5 bases, leaving 10 bases between them. Here the CDR3 reads CASSLLPGNNEQFF. The CDR3 DNA is TGTGCCAGCAGCTTATTGCCCGGGAACAATGAGCAGTTCTTC.

The rearrangement joins TRBV28 to TRBJ1-5, with D tentatively TRBD1 (6 bases). Germline assignment: CDR1 MDHEN and CDR2 SYDVKM. The V gene lost 7 bases and the J gene lost 5 bases, with 21 bases spanning the gap. This CDR3 has 16 amino acids. This CDR3 is CASTTGPRNGDQPQHF. CDR3 DNA: TGTGCCAGCACGACAGGCCCCAGGAATGGGGATCAGCCCCAGCATTTT. The full variable domain, rest sourced from reference TRBV28 and TRBJ1-5, is DVKVTQSSRYLVKRTGEKVFLECVQDMDHENMFWYRQDPGLGLRLIYFSYDVKMKEKGDIPEGYSVSREKKERFSLILESASTNQTSMYLCASTTGPRNGDQPQHFGDGTRLSIL.

The chain employs TRBV7-9 and TRBJ1-2; perhaps TRBD1 as D (6 bases). The CDR3 covers 17 residues. V lost 5 bases to trimming and J lost 4 bases, with 23 bases between them. Germline V lookup: CDR1 SEHNR, CDR2 FQNEAQ (reference sequence). The CDR3 loop reads CASSISTQTGGAYGYTF. CDR3 DNA sequence: TGTGCCAGCAGCATATCTACACAGACAGGTGGTGCCTATGGCTACACCTTC.

In this sample, this clone turned up a few times. V is TRBV5-1 and J is TRBJ1-1, with 7 bases identical to TRBD1. V trimming: 4 bases; J trimming: 0 bases; junction bases outside the gene matches: 9. The CDR3 covers 16 residues. CDR1 is SGHRS and CDR2 is YFSETQ in the germline V gene. CDR3 loop: CASSAIQTGVNTEAFF. In nucleotides, the CDR3 is TGCGCCAGCAGCGCCATCCAAACAGGGGTGAACACTGAAGCTTTCTTT.

The CDR3 spells CASTHQGAQVWNEQFF. DNA for the CDR3: TGTGCCAGCACCCATCAGGGGGCGCAGGTTTGGAATGAGCAGTTCTTC. The rearrangement uses TRBV7-2 and TRBJ2-1; 8 bases fit TRBD1. CDR3 length equals 16 residues. The germline gives CDR1 SGHTA, CDR2 FQGNSA. V dropped 7 bases and J dropped 7; count of bases not matched to a gene: 15.

This clone was counted only a few times. The chain links TRBV25-1 to TRBJ2-5; the match to TRBD2 covers 7 bases. This CDR3 has 16 residues. CDR1 is MGHDK, CDR2 SYGVNS, per germline. Trimming cost V 8 bases and J 5 bases; bases outside gene matches: 17. CDR3 nucleotide sequence: TGTGCCAGCGAGTCCCTCAGGACTAGAGGAATGGAGACCCAGTACTTC. Translated: CASESLRTRGMETQYF. Drawing the rest from reference TRBV25-1 and TRBJ2-5, the complete variable domain is EADIYQTPRYLVIGTGKKITLECSQTMGHDKMYWYQQDPGMELHLIHYSYGVNSTEKGDLSSESTVSRIRTEHFPLTLESARPSHTSQYLCASESLRTRGMETQYFGPGTRLLVL.

This clone was detected many times. This chain links TRBV7-2 with TRBJ2-7, with D possibly being TRBD2 (6 bases). This CDR3 is 13 amino acids long. Germline V gives CDR1 SGHTA, CDR2 FQGNSA. The V gene lost 2 bases and the J gene lost 3 bases, with 8 bases spanning the gap. This CDR3 is CASSLRRDYEQYF. Here the CDR3 DNA reads TGTGCCAGCAGCTTACGGCGGGACTACGAGCAGTACTTC.

The V gene is TRBV6-5, the J gene TRBJ2-5, with TRBD1 matching 10 bases. Per the germline V gene, CDR1 is MNHEY and CDR2 is SVGAGI. The V and J ends lost 5 bases and 4 bases, in that order; junction bases with no gene match: 7. The CDR3 runs to 15 residues. The DNA for the CDR3 is TGTGCCAGCAGTAAGGGACAGGGGATGGCAGAGACCCAGTACTTC. This translates into CASSKGQGMAETQYF.